The clone carrying this T cell receptor beta chain occurred once. The CDR3 consists of 11 residues. V lost 8 bases and J 6 bases, leaving 10 bases between the germline ends. Germline-derived CDR1 and CDR2 are MNHEY and SVGAGI. The data belong to a study of blood T cell repertoires in COVID-19. Across the whole study: T cells, B-cell-depleted T cells, or PBMCs supplied cDNA or gDNA.

As handled by the study authors: Estimation of nucleated cell counts relied on the amplification of reference gene primers. The protocol was immunoSEQ multiplex PCR, while the TCRdb copy is restricted to in-frame clones and leaves out a portion. V and J calls and clone size are given by that table; D and trimming were obtained from the DNA. The sample includes 150,000 to 200,000 clones, about 83% of them seen just once. The genes are TRBV6-5 and TRBJ1-1; perhaps TRBD1 as D (6 bases). This TCR was recovered from a human donor in a cohort sampled during active COVID-19. What was sequenced was peripheral blood. CDR3 bases: TGTGCCAGCGAGCGGGGGCCTGAAGCTTTCTTT. As protein: CASERGPEAFF.